The text below deals with one T cell receptor (beta chain). Its antigen is unidentified. This record belongs to a study of cytomegalovirus exposure and HLA in healthy donors. Amplification used 60 Vbeta primers and 13 Jbeta primers. Assay: immunoSEQ multiplex PCR; the TCRdb copy retains only in-frame clones and omits some. The table has roughly 190,000 clones, around 77% seen once; the top ten hold approximately 2.2%. Germline V gene data show CDR1 as SGHTA and CDR2 as FQGNSA. This CDR3 contains 15 residues. The V segment lost 3 bases and the J segment 4 bases; nucleotides outside the gene matches: 8. Points from the study as a whole: Association of a missense DCLRE1C variant with TCR beta V- and J-gene trimming was reported in a later analysis.

What was sequenced was PBMCs. This chain uses TRBV7-2 with TRBJ2-5; 7 nucleotides match TRBD2. The sequence was obtained from a woman in her twenties or thirties in good health and CMV-seropositive. The CDR3 sequence: CASSLGTTPAETQYF. Written as DNA, the CDR3 is TGTGCCAGCAGCTTGGGGACTACCCCAGCAGAGACCCAGTACTTC.